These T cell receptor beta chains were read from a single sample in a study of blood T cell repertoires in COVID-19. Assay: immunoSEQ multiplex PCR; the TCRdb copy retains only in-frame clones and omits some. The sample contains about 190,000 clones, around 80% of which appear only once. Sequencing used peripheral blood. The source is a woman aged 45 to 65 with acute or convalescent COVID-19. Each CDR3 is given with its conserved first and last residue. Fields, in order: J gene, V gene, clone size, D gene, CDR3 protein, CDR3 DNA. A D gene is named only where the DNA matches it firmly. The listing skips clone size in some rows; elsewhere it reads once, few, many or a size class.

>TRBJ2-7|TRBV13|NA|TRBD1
CASGTWGQGLYEQYF
TGTGCCAGCGGGACCTGGGGACAGGGCCTCTACGAGCAGTACTTC
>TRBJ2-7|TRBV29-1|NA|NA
CSVVWELPSYEQYF
TGCAGCGTTGTCTGGGAGCTCCCCTCCTACGAGCAGTACTTC
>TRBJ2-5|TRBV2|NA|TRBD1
CASSAQLGTGGKTQYF
TGTGCCAGCAGTGCGCAACTCGGGACAGGGGGGAAGACCCAGTACTTC
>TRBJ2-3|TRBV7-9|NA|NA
CASSLGAGRSTDTQYF
TGTGCCAGCAGCTTAGGGGCGGGACGGTCCACAGATACGCAGTATTTT
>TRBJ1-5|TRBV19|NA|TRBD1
CASRGQGLSNQPQHF
TGTGCCAGTAGGGGACAGGGCCTTAGCAATCAGCCCCAGCATTTT
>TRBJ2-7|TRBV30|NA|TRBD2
CAWKRLAGIEQYF
TGTGCCTGGAAGCGGCTAGCGGGAATAGAGCAGTACTTC
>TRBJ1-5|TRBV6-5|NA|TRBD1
CASRTGGSNQPQHF
TGTGCCAGCAGGACAGGGGGTAGCAATCAGCCCCAGCATTTT
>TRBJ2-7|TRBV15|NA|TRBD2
CATSRLAGGSLTYEQYF
TGTGCCACCAGCAGACTAGCGGGGGGCTCCTTAACCTACGAGCAGTACTTC
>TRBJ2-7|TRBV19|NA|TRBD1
CASSAGTGVSYEQYF
TGTGCCAGTAGTGCCGGGACAGGGGTTTCCTACGAGCAGTACTTC
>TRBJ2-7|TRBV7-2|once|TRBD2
CASSTRGGEGYEQYF
TGTGCCAGCAGCACCCGCGGCGGGGAGGGGTACGAGCAGTACTTC
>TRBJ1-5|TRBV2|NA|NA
CASSVEGNQPQHF
TGTGCCAGCAGTGTGGAGGGCAATCAGCCCCAGCATTTT
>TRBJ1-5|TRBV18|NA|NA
CASSGLGGSVDQPQHF
TGTGCCAGCTCAGGCCTAGGAGGGTCCGTTGATCAGCCCCAGCATTTT
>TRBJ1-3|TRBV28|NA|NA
CASSLVGGGNTIYF
TGTGCCAGCAGTTTAGTAGGGGGTGGAAACACCATATATTTT